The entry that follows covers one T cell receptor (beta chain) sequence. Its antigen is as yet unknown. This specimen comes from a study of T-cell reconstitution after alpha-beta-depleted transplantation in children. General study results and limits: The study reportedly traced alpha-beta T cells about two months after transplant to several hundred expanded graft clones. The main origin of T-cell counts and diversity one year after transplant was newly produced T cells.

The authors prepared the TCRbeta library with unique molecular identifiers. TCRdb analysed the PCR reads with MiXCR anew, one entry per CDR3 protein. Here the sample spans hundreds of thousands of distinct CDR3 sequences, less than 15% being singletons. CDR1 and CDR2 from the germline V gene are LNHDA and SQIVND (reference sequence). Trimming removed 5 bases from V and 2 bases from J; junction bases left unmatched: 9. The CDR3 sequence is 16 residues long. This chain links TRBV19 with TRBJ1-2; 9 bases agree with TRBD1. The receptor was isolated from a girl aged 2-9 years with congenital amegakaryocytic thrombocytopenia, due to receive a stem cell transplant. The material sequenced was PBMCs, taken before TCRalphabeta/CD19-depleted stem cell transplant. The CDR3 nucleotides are TGTGCCAGTAGTGCGTCTGGAGGGACAGGGAACTATGGCTACACCTTC. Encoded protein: CASSASGGTGNYGYTF. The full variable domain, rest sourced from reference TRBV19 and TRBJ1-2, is DGGITQSPKYLFRKEGQNVTLSCEQNLNHDAMYWYRQDPGQGLRLIYYSQIVNDFQKGDIAEGYSVSREKKESFPLTVTSAQKNPTAFYLCASSASGGTGNYGYTFGSGTRLTVV.